The T cell receptor beta chain under discussion was sequenced for a study of cytomegalovirus exposure and HLA in healthy donors. The study, taken as a whole, reports: The authors enumerated some 160 TCR beta chains as linked to cytomegalovirus.

At sampling all donors were nominally healthy, likely with unrecorded immune exposures. A multiplex PCR was run with 60 Vbeta primers and 13 Jbeta primers. In the authors' methods: A follow-up analysis tallied 86 million or so unique TCR beta chains, some 9.9 million shared. Method: immunoSEQ multiplex PCR; TCRdb's copy keeps in-frame clones and lacks some. Clone size and the V and J calls come from that table; the DNA yielded D and trimming. The sample has roughly 170,000 clones, 80% seen once; the top ten hold roughly 4.8%. CDR1 SGHNT and CDR2 YYREEE come from the germline V gene (reference sequence). The CDR3 is 15 amino acids. About this clone: Its antigen is unidentified. The junction differs from germline at one of its ends, possibly a read error. At the DNA level, this CDR3 is encoded by other sequences in the same sample as well.

The sequence was collected from a woman aged 50 to 60 in good health and CMV-seropositive. The chain recombines TRBV5-4 with TRBJ2-2; 7 nucleotides align to TRBD1. Sequencing used PBMCs. The CDR3 reads CASSPTGSNTGELFF. The CDR3 nucleotides are TGTGCCAGCAGCCCGACAGGGTCGAACACCGGGGAGCTATTTTTT.